The 32 T cell receptor beta chains below come from one sample, sequenced in a study of T-cell memory formation after mild COVID-19. TCRdb analysed the 5' RACE reads with MiXCR anew, one entry per CDR3 protein. The sample contains tens of thousands of distinct CDR3 sequences, approximately 7.4% of which appear only once. The sample consisted of PBMCs or a T cell subset sorted from them (not recorded which). The receptors were sampled from an adult woman who had mild COVID-19 (a few samples of this study predate the infection). Cell type and time point are not known.

By share of the sample, this clonotype is medium-sized. The rearrangement uses TRBV12-3 or TRBV12-4 and TRBJ2-7; weak D call: TRBD2 (6 bases). CDR3 size: 14 residues. Trimming cost V 6 bases and J 6 bases, with 18 bases left between them. CDR3 coding DNA: TGTGCCAGCAGCCCCTTTCCCCAGGAGGGCGAGCAGTACTTC. Translating gives CASSPFPQEGEQYF.

This clonotype was counted at least ten times. CDR3 sequence: CSVASTGATTDTQYF. CDR3 in DNA: TGCAGCGTTGCGTCGACAGGGGCGACCACAGATACGCAGTATTTT. The chain employs TRBV29-1 and TRBJ2-3, with 8 bases fitting TRBD1. V dropped 4 bases and J dropped 2; count of bases not matched to a gene: 8. Germline V gene data show CDR1 as SQVTM and CDR2 as ANQGSEA. The CDR3 has 15 amino acids.

V is TRBV2 and J is TRBJ2-3; D is uncertain. Germline CDR1 reads SNHLY; CDR2 reads FYNNEI. This CDR3 has 13 residues. Trimming shortened V by 1 base and J by 2 bases, and 4 bases separated the two germline ends. In DNA, the CDR3 is TGTGCCAGCAGTGAAGGAAACACAGATACGCAGTATTTT. Encoded protein: CASSEGNTDTQYF.

This clonotype appeared many times. The CDR3 spells CASSLHTDTQYF. In DNA, the CDR3 is TGTGCCAGCAGCCTGCACACAGATACGCAGTATTTT. The V call is TRBV11-2, the J call TRBJ2-3; unclear D gene. CDR3 length: 12 residues. The V end lost 5 bases, the J end lost 2 bases, and 5 bases lay between the germline ends. Germline V lookup: CDR1 SGHAT, CDR2 FQNNGV.

This clonotype was seen many times. The CDR3 protein is CATRPGTDYYNEQFF. DNA of the CDR3: TGTGCCACCCGTCCCGGGACAGACTATTACAATGAGCAGTTCTTC. V gene TRBV24-1 combines with J gene TRBJ2-1; 7 bases line up with TRBD1. The trim removed 9 bases at V and 4 bases at J, leaving 11 bases unmatched. Germline assignment: CDR1 KGHDR and CDR2 SFDVKD. The CDR3 runs 15 residues.

This clonotype was seen ten or more times. This chain uses TRBV27 with TRBJ1-1; 7 bases fit TRBD1. There are 13 residues in the CDR3. Germline V gives CDR1 MNHEY, CDR2 SMNVEV (reference sequence). V was pared by 6 bases and J by 10 bases, with 11 bases of the junction left unmatched. The CDR3: CASSPPGRGGAFF. CDR3 sequence (DNA): TGTGCCAGCAGCCCCCCGGGCAGGGGGGGAGCTTTCTTT.

This clonotype appeared many times. The genes are TRBV6-5 and TRBJ2-7; the D is unclear. V lost 2 bases and J 5 bases, leaving 22 bases between the germline ends. The CDR3 is made up of 17 amino acids. CDR1 is MNHEY, CDR2 SVGAGI, per germline. CDR3 in amino acids: CASSYSGQAVRPHEQYF. CDR3 DNA sequence: TGTGCCAGCAGTTACAGTGGTCAGGCCGTCCGCCCCCACGAGCAGTACTTC.

Regarding this clonotype: Being one base from a much bigger clone, this may be a read error. The chain recombines TRBV18 with TRBJ2-5; D uncertain. CDR3 length equals 14 residues. CDR1 and CDR2 from the germline V gene are KGHSH and LQKENI. CDR3 DNA: TGTGCCAGCTCACCGGTACAGATCCAAGAGGCCCAGTACTTC. Translating it yields CASSPVQIQEAQYF.

This clonotype was counted many times. This chain joins TRBV20-1 and TRBJ2-1, with 15 positions matching TRBD2. Losses at the gene ends were 0 bases for V and 1 base for J; bases not matched to a gene: 7. The germline V gene encodes CDR1 DFQATT and CDR2 SNEGSKA (reference sequence). The CDR3 totals 19 residues. The CDR3 sequence is CSARDPGTSGGHSYNEQFF. For the CDR3, the DNA is TGCAGTGCTAGAGACCCCGGGACTAGCGGGGGGCATTCCTACAATGAGCAGTTCTTC.

The sample holds many counts of this clonotype. The chain joins TRBV24-1 to TRBJ2-3; 7 nucleotides line up with TRBD2. The CDR3 consists of 15 residues. Germline CDR1 KGHDR, CDR2 SFDVKD. V shed 5 bases and J 1 base; nucleotides not matched to a gene: 5. In nucleotides, the CDR3 is TGTGCCACCAGTGGCGCTAGCGGCCGCACAGATACGCAGTATTTT. Translating it yields CATSGASGRTDTQYF.

This clonotype was observed many times. J is TRBJ2-5 and V is TRBV4-2, with TRBD2 identical over 11 bases. V dropped 3 bases and J dropped 4; count of bases not matched to a gene: 4. Germline V CDR1 and CDR2: LGHNA, YNFKEQ. This CDR3 is built from 15 residues. This CDR3 reads CASSHDGLAGETQYF. CDR3 nucleotides: TGTGCCAGCAGCCACGACGGACTAGCGGGAGAGACCCAGTACTTC.

This clonotype was observed at least ten times. The gene calls are TRBV24-1 and TRBJ1-2; D not certain. CDR3 length: 13 amino acids. Germline V gene data show CDR1 as KGHDR and CDR2 as SFDVKD. V dropped 4 bases and J dropped 8 bases, with 13 bases sitting between them. Here the CDR3 reads CATSDPLGGGYTF. CDR3 in DNA: TGTGCCACCAGTGACCCCTTGGGAGGAGGCTACACCTTC.

This clonotype occurred many times. The V and J genes are TRBV5-1 and TRBJ2-2; possibly TRBD1 for D (6 bases). V lost 4 bases and J 1 base, leaving 8 bases between the germline ends. The CDR3 is 14 amino acids. CDR1 is SGHRS, CDR2 YFSETQ, per germline. The CDR3 protein is CASSLQGNTGELFF. DNA for the CDR3: TGCGCCAGCAGCCTACAGGGGAACACCGGGGAGCTGTTTTTT.

At least ten counts were recorded for this clonotype. The chain has TRBV6-5 and TRBJ2-5, with D perhaps TRBD2 (6 bases). The germline CDR1 and CDR2 sequences are MNHEY and SVGAGI. The V end lost 0 bases, the J end lost 7 bases, and 15 bases lay between the germline ends. This CDR3 has 15 residues. The CDR3 DNA reads TGTGCCAGCAGTTACTCAACAGATCTCGGGGGGACCCAGTACTTC. Protein sequence: CASSYSTDLGGTQYF.

Many counts were recorded for this clonotype. The chain uses TRBV23-1 and TRBJ1-5; no firm D call. TRBV23-1 is labeled an ORF, and its function is uncertain. V shed 4 bases and J shed 7 bases, with 14 bases lying between them. CDR3 length: 14 amino acids. CDR3 DNA: TGCGCCAGCAGTCTGCAGACCTCGGGCCAGCCCCAGCATTTT. It is translated as CASSLQTSGQPQHF.

This clonotype was counted only a few times. The chain has TRBV19 and TRBJ1-2; no clear D. Trimming removed 6 bases at V and 0 bases at J, with 14 bases between. In germline, CDR1 is LNHDA, CDR2 SQIVND (reference sequence). The CDR3 totals 15 residues. CDR3 amino acids: CASSLGRGSNYGYTF. CDR3 DNA sequence: TGTGCCAGTAGCCTAGGACGGGGTTCTAACTATGGCTACACCTTC.

This clonotype was found many times. This chain joins TRBV4-2 and TRBJ2-1, with D uncertain. The CDR3 is made up of 15 amino acids. Trimming took off 0 bases at V and 3 bases at J, with 9 bases between the two ends. Germline V gene lookup returns CDR1 LGHNA and CDR2 YNFKEQ. This CDR3 is CASSQEDHIYNEQFF. CDR3 nucleotide sequence: TGTGCCAGCAGCCAAGAGGACCACATCTACAATGAGCAGTTCTTC.

This clonotype was detected many times. The rearrangement links TRBV5-1 to TRBJ2-2; D gene ambiguous. V lost 1 base, J lost 3 bases, and 7 bases lay in between. This CDR3 region has 14 residues. CDR1 is SGHRS, CDR2 YFSETQ, per germline. Written as DNA, the CDR3 is TGCGCCAGCAGCTTGAACCCCGACACCGGGGAGCTGTTTTTT. Protein: CASSLNPDTGELFF.

Many counts were recorded for this clonotype. V gene TRBV15 combines with J gene TRBJ2-1; 12 bases are a match to TRBD2. V lost 3 bases, J lost 0 bases, and 0 bases stayed unmatched. CDR3 length equals 16 residues. Looked up from germline, CDR1 is LNHNV and CDR2 is YYDKDF (reference sequence). This CDR3 is CATSRTSGSSYNEQFF. DNA of the CDR3: TGTGCCACCAGCAGGACTAGCGGGAGCTCCTACAATGAGCAGTTCTTC. Looking up the rest from reference TRBV15 and TRBJ2-1 gives the full variable domain: DAMVIQNPRYQVTQFGKPVTLSCSQTLNHNVMYWYQQKSSQAPKLLFHYYDKDFNNEADTPDNFQSRRPNTSFCFLDIRSPGLGDTAMYLCATSRTSGSSYNEQFFGPGTRLTVL.

There are many counts of this clonotype. The chain uses TRBV19 and TRBJ1-1; D remains unclear. Germline CDR1 and CDR2: LNHDA and SQIVND (reference sequence). The length of the CDR3 is 13 residues. V gave up 7 bases and J gave up 0 bases, with 9 bases separating them. The CDR3 loop is CASTEQMNTEAFF. CDR3 nucleotide sequence: TGTGCCAGTACCGAACAGATGAACACTGAAGCTTTCTTT. Variable domain in full (rest from reference TRBV19 and TRBJ1-1): DGGITQSPKYLFRKEGQNVTLSCEQNLNHDAMYWYRQDPGQGLRLIYYSQIVNDFQKGDIAEGYSVSREKKESFPLTVTSAQKNPTAFYLCASTEQMNTEAFFGQGTRLTVV.

There are many counts of this clonotype. The chain has TRBV9 and TRBJ2-1; 9 nucleotides line up with TRBD1. J gave up 5 bases and V 3 bases, and 15 bases lay outside the gene matches. Germline lookup yields CDR1 SGDLS and CDR2 YYNGEE. The CDR3 is 18 amino acids. The CDR3 here is CASSAPLGTGTGHNEQFF. DNA for the CDR3: TGTGCCAGCAGCGCTCCCCTAGGTACCGGGACAGGGCACAATGAGCAGTTCTTC.

This clonotype was seen repeatedly, ten times or more. The chain recombines TRBV4-3 with TRBJ1-1; D possibly corresponds to TRBD1 (5 bases). The V end was cut by 1 base, the J end by 4 bases, with 10 bases between. Germline loops: CDR1 LGHNA, CDR2 YSLEER. CDR3 size: 14 residues. This CDR3 reads CASSQAQGFTEAFF. The CDR3 DNA follows: TGCGCCAGCAGCCAAGCGCAGGGCTTCACTGAAGCTTTCTTT.

The sample holds many counts of this clonotype. The chain couples TRBV7-2 to TRBJ1-2; 7 bases line up with TRBD1. V trimming: 5 bases; J trimming: 0 bases; junction bases outside the gene matches: 3. The CDR3 runs 14 residues. Germline V gene sequence: CDR1 SGHTA, CDR2 FQGNSA. The CDR3 is CASSSDRANYGYTF. The CDR3 nucleotides read TGTGCCAGCAGCAGCGACAGGGCTAACTATGGCTACACCTTC.

This clonotype appeared many times. This chain connects TRBV5-1 to TRBJ1-1, with 8 positions matching TRBD1. Germline assignment: CDR1 SGHRS and CDR2 YFSETQ. The V gene end was trimmed by 0 bases and the J gene end by 2 bases; junction bases not matched to a gene: 6. CDR3 length: 16 amino acids. The CDR3 DNA sequence: TGCGCCAGCAGCTTGGTGCCGGGACAGGACAACACTGAAGCTTTCTTT. Its translation: CASSLVPGQDNTEAFF. Complete variable domain (other parts from reference TRBV5-1 and TRBJ1-1): KAGVTQTPRYLIKTRGQQVTLSCSPISGHRSVSWYQQTPGQGLQFLFEYFSETQRNKGNFPGRFSGRQFSNSRSEMNVSTLELGDSALYLCASSLVPGQDNTEAFFGQGTRLTVV.

This clonotype was detected many times. The rearrangement uses TRBV6-5 and TRBJ1-1; no clear D. This CDR3 spans 13 amino acids. Germline lookup yields CDR1 MNHEY and CDR2 SVGAGI. Trimming took 0 bases from V and 9 from J, leaving 11 bases between them. The CDR3 is CASSYSLNEKAFF. The CDR3, as DNA: TGTGCCAGCAGTTACTCCTTGAATGAGAAAGCTTTCTTT.

Comment on this clonotype: An end of the junction does not agree with germline; a read error may underlie this. The J gene is TRBJ1-2, the V gene TRBV29-1, with 7 bases lining up with TRBD1. The CDR3 length is 13 residues. Germline V gives CDR1 SQVTM, CDR2 ANQGSEA. CDR3 sequence: CSVEGQASYGYTF. For the CDR3, the DNA is TGCAGCGTGGAAGGACAGGCCTCCTATGGCTACACCTTC.

This clonotype was seen repeatedly, ten times or more. The chain joins TRBV7-2 to TRBJ1-5; unclear D gene. The germline gives CDR1 SGHTA, CDR2 FQGNSA. V lost 5 bases and J lost 3, with 5 bases in between. The CDR3 has 12 amino acids. The CDR3 here is CASSPYNQPQHF. DNA of the CDR3: TGTGCCAGCAGCCCATACAATCAGCCCCAGCATTTT.

Ten or more counts support this clonotype. V and J are TRBV2 and TRBJ2-5; D is unresolved. Per the germline V gene, CDR1 is SNHLY and CDR2 is FYNNEI. The CDR3 has 11 residues. Trimming stripped 8 bases from V and 5 bases from J, with 9 bases between. The chain's CDR3 is CASGRTETQYF. The CDR3 DNA sequence: TGTGCCAGCGGTAGAACGGAGACCCAGTACTTC.

The chain links TRBV19 to TRBJ1-1, with D possibly being TRBD1 (6 bases). This CDR3 spans 17 amino acids. The germline V gene encodes CDR1 LNHDA and CDR2 SQIVND (reference sequence). Deletions cut 6 bases from V and 5 bases from J, with 25 bases between. As DNA, the CDR3 is TGTGCCAGTAGCCACCGTACCGGGGGGCAGGGGAGGACTGAAGCTTTCTTT. The encoded protein is CASSHRTGGQGRTEAFF.

The chain carries TRBV12-3 or TRBV12-4 and TRBJ1-2; D call uncertain. This CDR3 has 13 amino acids. V gave up 4 bases and J gave up 2 bases, with 8 bases separating them. The CDR3 here is CASSSPSNYGYTF. CDR3 sequence (DNA): TGTGCCAGCAGTTCACCCTCGAACTATGGCTACACCTTC.

This clonotype was detected ten times or more. This chain uses TRBV7-2 with TRBJ2-3, with 7 bases identical to TRBD2. V dropped 3 bases and J dropped 5; count of bases not matched to a gene: 2. The CDR3 is 13 amino acids. In germline, CDR1 is SGHTA, CDR2 FQGNSA. The DNA of the CDR3 is TGTGCCAGCAGCTTCGGGGGGAAAGATACGCAGTATTTT. Residues: CASSFGGKDTQYF.

This clonotype was seen at least ten times. V gene TRBV5-1 combines with J gene TRBJ1-2, with D possibly matching TRBD1 (5 bases). Germline V CDR1 and CDR2: SGHRS, YFSETQ. The ends were cut back, 0 bases at V and 5 bases at J, with 26 bases in the middle. The CDR3 length is 19 residues. Here the CDR3 reads CASSLGHRDPSSGHYGYTF. The CDR3 DNA sequence: TGCGCCAGCAGCTTGGGGCACCGGGACCCCTCTTCTGGGCATTATGGCTACACCTTC.